The 3 T cell receptor beta chains presented below share a single source sample, sequenced in a study of blood T cells in healthy people across ages (dated by TCRdb to 2015 to 2017). To prepare the library, 5' RACE was applied. The sample was run on an Illumina HiSeq 2500. The second PCR ran for about 6 to 12 cycles and used a J-beta primer mix along with a sample-barcoded 5' primer. The public reads were reanalyzed by TCRdb: fastp trimming at Q25, MiXCR alignment, in-frame beta chains only. Each entry is one CDR3 protein sequence, shown with its most common DNA and genes. Here the sample has hundreds of thousands of distinct CDR3 sequences; 35% to 50% occur a single time. Around 30% of the sample is held by the ten biggest clonotypes. The material sequenced was blood. These receptors came from a man older than 75 in good health.

As regards this clonotype: A much larger clone lies one base from this, so it may be a read error. DNA for the CDR3: TGTGCCAGCAGCCGTTACAGTTATGAGCAGTTCTTC. Translating it yields CASSRYSYEQFF. This chain connects TRBV11-1 to TRBJ2-1; D is unclear. Germline V gives CDR1 SGHAT, CDR2 FQDESV (reference sequence). This CDR3 has 12 amino acids. V shed 5 bases and J shed 8 bases, with 10 bases lying between them.

The chain is built from TRBV7-2 and TRBJ2-7, with D perhaps given as TRBD1 or TRBD2 (5 bases each). Germline lookup yields CDR1 SGHTA and CDR2 FQGNSA. This CDR3 spans 15 amino acids. Trimming left V 5 bases short and J 6 bases short, with 20 bases between. The CDR3 DNA is TGTGCCAGCAGCCCCCGGTCGAGGGGAGACGGCGAGCAGTACTTC. Amino acid sequence: CASSPRSRGDGEQYF.

The chain has TRBV14 and TRBJ2-3; TRBD1 is a possible D gene (6 bases). Trimming pared 1 base from V and 3 bases from J, leaving 11 bases between. Germline values: CDR1 SGHDN, CDR2 FVKESK. The CDR3 contains 15 residues. CDR3 coding DNA: TGTGCCAGCAGCCAAGTGGCAGGGGATACAGATACGCAGTATTTT. Protein sequence: CASSQVAGDTDTQYF.